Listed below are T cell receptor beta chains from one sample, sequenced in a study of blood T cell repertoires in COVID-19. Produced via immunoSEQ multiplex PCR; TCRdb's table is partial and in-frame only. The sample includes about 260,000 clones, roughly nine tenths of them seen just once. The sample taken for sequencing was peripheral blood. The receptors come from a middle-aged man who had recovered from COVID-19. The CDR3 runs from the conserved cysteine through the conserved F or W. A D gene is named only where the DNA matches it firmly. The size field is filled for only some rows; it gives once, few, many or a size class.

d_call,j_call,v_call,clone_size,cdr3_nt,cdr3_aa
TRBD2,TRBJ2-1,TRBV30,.,TGTGCCTGGAGAGCCCGGACTAGCGGGGGGGACATCTTCTCCTACAATGAGCAGTTCTTC,CAWRARTSGGDIFSYNEQFF
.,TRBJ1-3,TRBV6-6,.,TGTGCCAGCAGTCCCGGGAAGACACTGGAACTCTCTGGAAACACCATATATTTT,CASSPGKTLELSGNTIYF
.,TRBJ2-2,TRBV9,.,TGTGCCAGCAGCCCCCGAACAGGGAACACCGGGGAGCTGTTTTTT,CASSPRTGNTGELFF
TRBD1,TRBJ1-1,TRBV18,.,TGTGCCAGCTCACCACTGGGACAGGGCCCGAACACTGAAGCTTTCTTT,CASSPLGQGPNTEAFF
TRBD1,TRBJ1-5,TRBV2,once,TGTGCCAGCAGTATCCTTACAGGGGCGGACCAGCCCCAGCATTTT,CASSILTGADQPQHF
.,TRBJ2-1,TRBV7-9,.,TGTGCCAGCAGCTTAGGGACAGCCTACTCCGATGAGCAGTTCTTC,CASSLGTAYSDEQFF
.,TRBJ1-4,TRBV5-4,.,TGTGCCAGCAGCTTGTCCGGGACACTTAATGAAAAACTGTTTTTT,CASSLSGTLNEKLFF
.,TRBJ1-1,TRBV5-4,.,TGTGCCAGTCAGAGGCGAGGAATGAACACTGAAGCTTTCTTT,CASQRRGMNTEAFF
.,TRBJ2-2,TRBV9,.,TGTGCCAGCAGCTCTTCCCGCACCGGGGAGCTGTTTTTT,CASSSSRTGELFF
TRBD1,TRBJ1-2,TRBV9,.,TGTGCCAGCAGTACCCGTGGGACAGGGAACTATGGCTACACCTTC,CASSTRGTGNYGYTF
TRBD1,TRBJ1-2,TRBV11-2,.,TGTGCCAGCAGCCCGACTTTGACAGGGGGCTGGGGGGTTAACTATGGCTACACCTTC,CASSPTLTGGWGVNYGYTF
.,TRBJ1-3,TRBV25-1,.,TGTGCCAGCAGTGAGCCGCGGTCTGGAAACACCATATATTTT,CASSEPRSGNTIYF
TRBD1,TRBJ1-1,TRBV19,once,TGTGCCAGTAGTGCCTGGGGGACAGGGGGCGTTGGTGGAGCTTTCTTT,CASSAWGTGGVGGAFF
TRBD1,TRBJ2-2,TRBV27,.,TGTGCCAGCAGTTTCCGGGCAGGGGGCAACACCGGGGAGCTGTTTTTT,CASSFRAGGNTGELFF
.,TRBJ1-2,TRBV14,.,TGTGCCAGCAGCCTTAACAGGGTTGGCTACACCTTC,CASSLNRVGYTF
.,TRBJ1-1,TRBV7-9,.,TGTGCCAGCAGTAACGTGGGAGAGGACACTGAAGCTTTCTTT,CASSNVGEDTEAFF
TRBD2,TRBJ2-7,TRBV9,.,TGTGCCAGCAGCTCAGGGACTAGCGGGATACGAGACGAGCAGTACTTC,CASSSGTSGIRDEQYF
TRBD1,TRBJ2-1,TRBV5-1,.,TGCGCCAGCAGCGACTGGACAGGGAACGACAATGAGCAGTTCTTC,CASSDWTGNDNEQFF